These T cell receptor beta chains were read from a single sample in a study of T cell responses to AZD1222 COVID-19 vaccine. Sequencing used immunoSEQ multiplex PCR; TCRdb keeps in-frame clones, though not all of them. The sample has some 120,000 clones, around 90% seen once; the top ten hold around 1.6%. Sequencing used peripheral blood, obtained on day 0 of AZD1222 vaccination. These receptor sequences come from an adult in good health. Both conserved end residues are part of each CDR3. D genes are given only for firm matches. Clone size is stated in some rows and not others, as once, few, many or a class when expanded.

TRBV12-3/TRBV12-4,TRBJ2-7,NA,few,TGTGCCAGCAGTTCTCAGGGCATATACGAGCAGTACTTC,CASSSQGIYEQYF
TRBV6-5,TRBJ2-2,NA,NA,TGTGCCAGCAGTTACTCAGACGTTTTATCCGGGGAGCTGTTTTTT,CASSYSDVLSGELFF
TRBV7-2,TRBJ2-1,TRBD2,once,TGTGCCAGCAGCGGGACTAGCGGGGGTACCTACAATGAGCAGTTCTTC,CASSGTSGGTYNEQFF
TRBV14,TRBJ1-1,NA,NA,TGTGCCAGCAGCCTAGGTAACGGGGCGGAAGCTTTCTTT,CASSLGNGAEAFF
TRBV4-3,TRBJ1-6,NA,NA,TGCGCCAGCAGCCAAGTGAGTGGGACACCATATTCACCCCTCCACTTT,CASSQVSGTPYSPLHF
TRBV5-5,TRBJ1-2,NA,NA,TGTGCCAGCAGCTTGCGTCGGGATTGGGCCTATGGCTACACCTTC,CASSLRRDWAYGYTF
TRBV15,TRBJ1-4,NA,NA,TGTGCCCACAGCCCGGGATATAATGAAAAACTGTTTTTT,CAHSPGYNEKLFF
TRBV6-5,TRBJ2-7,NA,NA,TGTGCCAGCAGGCGCGGCCTACGCGAGCAGTACTTC,CASRRGLREQYF
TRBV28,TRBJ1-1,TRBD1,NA,TGTGCCAGCAGTCCACCCGGGACAGGGTCTGAAGCTTTCTTT,CASSPPGTGSEAFF
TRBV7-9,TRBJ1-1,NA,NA,TGTGCCAGCAAACCCACTGGTTTGGGGAGGCGGCAGAACACTGAAGCTTTCTTT,CASKPTGLGRRQNTEAFF
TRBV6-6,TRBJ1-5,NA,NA,TGTGCCAGCAGTTACTCCCAAGCACAGATGGGTCAGCCCCAGCATTTT,CASSYSQAQMGQPQHF
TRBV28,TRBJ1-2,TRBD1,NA,TGTGCCAGCAGTTCCGGACAGGGGAGTGGCTACACCTTC,CASSSGQGSGYTF
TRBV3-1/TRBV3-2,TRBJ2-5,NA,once,TGTGCCAGCAGCCAAGCGTCCGGGACCTCGAATACCCAGTACTTC,CASSQASGTSNTQYF
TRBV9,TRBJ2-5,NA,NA,TGTGCCAGCAGCGAGGGGGGTGGTGCCCAAGAGACCCAGTACTTC,CASSEGGGAQETQYF
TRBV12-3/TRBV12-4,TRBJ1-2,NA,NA,TGTGCCAGCAGTTACAGGTTAGGAGGCTACACCTTC,CASSYRLGGYTF
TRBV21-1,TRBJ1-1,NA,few,TGTGCCAGCAGCCAAGGGGGCCCGGGAACTGATCCCGAAGCTTTCTTT,CASSQGGPGTDPEAFF
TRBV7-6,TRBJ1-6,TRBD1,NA,TGTGCCAGCAGCTTAGCGGGACAGGCACATTCACCCCTCCACTTT,CASSLAGQAHSPLHF
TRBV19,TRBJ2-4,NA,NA,TGTGCCAGTAGTCCCGTGACACTTACACCATTAGCCAAAAACATTCAGTACTTC,CASSPVTLTPLAKNIQYF
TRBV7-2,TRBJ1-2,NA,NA,TGTGCCAGCAGCTCCCGGGCAAACTATGGCTACACCTTC,CASSSRANYGYTF
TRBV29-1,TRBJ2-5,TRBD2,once,TGCAGCGTTGAAGGCGGGGGGGTCGAGACCCAGTACTTC,CSVEGGGVETQYF
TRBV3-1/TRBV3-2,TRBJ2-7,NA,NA,TGTGCCAGCAGCACACAGGGGGGGCTCGAGCAGTACTTC,CASSTQGGLEQYF
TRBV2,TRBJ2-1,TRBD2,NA,TGTGCCAGCAGGGGGGACTCCGGGAGGGAGTTCTTC,CASRGDSGREFF
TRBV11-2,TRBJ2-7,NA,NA,TGTGCCAGCAGCTTAGCCGGCAGGGCTCGAGAGCAGTACTTC,CASSLAGRAREQYF
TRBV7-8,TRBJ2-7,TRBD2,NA,TGTGCCAGCAGCTTAACTAGCGGGGGTTACGAGCAGTACTTC,CASSLTSGGYEQYF
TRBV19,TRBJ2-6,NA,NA,TGTGCCAGCACTAACCGGGGCCTAGACTCTGGGGCCAACGTCCTGACTTTC,CASTNRGLDSGANVLTF
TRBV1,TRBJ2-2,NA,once,TGCACCAGCACCAAGGGGACTTTAACCGGGGAGCTGTTTTTT,CTSTKGTLTGELFF
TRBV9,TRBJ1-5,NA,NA,TGTGCCAGCAGCGCCCCGGACACGGGCAATCAGCCCCAGCATTTT,CASSAPDTGNQPQHF
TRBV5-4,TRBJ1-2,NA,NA,TGTGCCAGCAGGATGAACAGGGACGGCTACACCTTC,CASRMNRDGYTF
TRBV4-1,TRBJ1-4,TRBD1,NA,TGCGCCAGCAGCCTAACGGACAGGTCCCCGGAAGAAAAACTGTTTTTT,CASSLTDRSPEEKLFF
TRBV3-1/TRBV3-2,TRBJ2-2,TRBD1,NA,TGTGCCAGCGCGGAACCTCAGGGGGCAAAGGGGGAGCTGTTTTTT,CASAEPQGAKGELFF
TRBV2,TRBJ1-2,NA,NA,TGTGCCAGCAGAGCAAGAGAGGGGGATGGCTACACCTTC,CASRAREGDGYTF
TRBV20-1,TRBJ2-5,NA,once,TGCAGTGAGTCGGGGGAAGAGACCCAGTACTTC,CSESGEETQYF
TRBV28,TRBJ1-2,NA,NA,TGTGCCAGCAGTTTGAACGCAGCTAACTATGGCTACACCTTC,CASSLNAANYGYTF
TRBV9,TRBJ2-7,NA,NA,TGTGCCAGCAGCGTAGCGGTGGAGGGGGCTAAGCACGAGCAGTACTTC,CASSVAVEGAKHEQYF
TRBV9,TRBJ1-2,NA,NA,TGTGCCAGCAGCACCCCGCCCCTAGGCTACACCTTC,CASSTPPLGYTF
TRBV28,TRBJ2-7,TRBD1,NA,TGTGCCAGCAGTTTCGGGCAGGGGGTCTACGAGCAGTACTTC,CASSFGQGVYEQYF
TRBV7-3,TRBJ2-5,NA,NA,TGTGCCAGCAGCTTATACCCGCCGAAGGAGACCCAGTACTTC,CASSLYPPKETQYF
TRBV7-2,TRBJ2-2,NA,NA,TGTGCCAGCAGCGTTGGGGGCGCGAACACCGGGGAGCTGTTTTTT,CASSVGGANTGELFF
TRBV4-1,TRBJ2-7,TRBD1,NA,TGCGCCAGCAGCCAAGGCAGGGGGACCTACGAGCAGTACTTC,CASSQGRGTYEQYF
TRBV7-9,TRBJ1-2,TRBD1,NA,TGTGCCAGCAGCTCGGGGGGACAGGGGCGCGGCTACACCTTC,CASSSGGQGRGYTF
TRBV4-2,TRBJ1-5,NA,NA,TGTGCCAGCAGCCAAGAATTAATAGGGTATTATCAGCCCCAGCATTTT,CASSQELIGYYQPQHF
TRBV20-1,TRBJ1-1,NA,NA,TGCAGTGCTGGGAGGAGCACTGAAGCTTTCTTT,CSAGRSTEAFF
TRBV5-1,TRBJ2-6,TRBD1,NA,TGCGCCAGCAGCTCTACCGGGGGACAGGGGTCTGGGGCCAACGTCCTGACTTTC,CASSSTGGQGSGANVLTF
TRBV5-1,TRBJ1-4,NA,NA,TGCGCCAGCAGCTTCCGGGACCGTAATGAAAAACTGTTTTTT,CASSFRDRNEKLFF
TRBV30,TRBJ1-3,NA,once,TGTGCCTGGAGTGAAACAGGGTCCAGTGGAAACACCATATATTTT,CAWSETGSSGNTIYF
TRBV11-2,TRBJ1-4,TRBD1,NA,TGTGCCAGCAGCGGCCGACGGGACAGGGAGTTTGAAAAACTGTTTTTT,CASSGRRDREFEKLFF